This TCR beta chain was found in a study of monozygotic twins with inflammatory bowel disease. TCRdb processed the 5' RACE reads again and assigns one entry to each CDR3 protein, with no DNA. The table for this sample gives 150,000 or so distinct CDR3 sequences. Germline CDR1 is SGHVT and CDR2 is SQSDAQ. The CDR3 runs 20 residues. The chain employs TRBV7-4 and TRBJ2-5; the D call of TRBD2 rests on TCRdb alone, since no DNA is present to check it. This sequence was found in a human donor with ulcerative colitis or Crohn's disease, or a healthy co-twin of an affected twin (not recorded which). Sequencing was performed on blood. CDR3 protein: CASSLEATGQAGGHQETQYF.